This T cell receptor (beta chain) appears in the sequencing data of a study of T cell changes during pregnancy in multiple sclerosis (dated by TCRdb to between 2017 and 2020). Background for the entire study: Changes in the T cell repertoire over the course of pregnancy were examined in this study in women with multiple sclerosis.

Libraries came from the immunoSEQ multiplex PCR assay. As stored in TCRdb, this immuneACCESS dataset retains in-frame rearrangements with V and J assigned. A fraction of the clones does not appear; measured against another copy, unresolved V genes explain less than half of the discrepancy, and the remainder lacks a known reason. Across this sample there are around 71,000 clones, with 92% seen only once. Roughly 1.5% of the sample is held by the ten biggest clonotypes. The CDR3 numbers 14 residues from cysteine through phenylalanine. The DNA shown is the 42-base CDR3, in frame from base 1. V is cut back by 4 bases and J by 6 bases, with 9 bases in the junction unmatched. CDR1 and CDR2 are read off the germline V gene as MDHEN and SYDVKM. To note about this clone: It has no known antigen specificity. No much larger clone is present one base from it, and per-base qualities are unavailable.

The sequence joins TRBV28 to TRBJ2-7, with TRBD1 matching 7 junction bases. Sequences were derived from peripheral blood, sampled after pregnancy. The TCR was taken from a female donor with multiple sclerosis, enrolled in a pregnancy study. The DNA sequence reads TGTGCCAGCAGTTCCGGGACAGTTGTATCCGAGCAGTACTTC. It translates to CASSSGTVVSEQYF.